This T cell receptor (beta chain) comes out of a study of cytomegalovirus exposure and HLA in healthy donors. Whole-study results and caveats: Researchers catalogued approximately 170 TCR beta chains as cytomegalovirus-associated. Subsequent analysis found a tendency for first-cohort TCR clusters to co-occur within the 95 to 150 validation repertoires.

The table came from immunoSEQ multiplex PCR; TCRdb's copy has only in-frame clones and leaves some out. The table shows more than 120,000 clones, with around nine tenths occurring only once. The CDR3 runs to 13 residues. CDR1 is WNHNN and CDR2 is SYGVQD in the germline V gene (reference sequence). V lost 6 bases, J lost 2 bases, and 10 bases lay in between. This clone appeared a single time. Its antigen is as yet unknown. The TCR was taken from a man aged 18 to 29 in good health and CMV-seropositive. J is TRBJ2-5 and V is TRBV10-1; TRBD2 is a possible D gene (6 bases). The sample comprised PBMCs. CDR3 protein: CASSRGLQETQYF. As DNA, the CDR3 is TGCGCCAGCAGCCGGGGGTTGCAAGAGACCCAGTACTTC.